The 8 T cell receptor beta chains below all came from one sample that was sequenced in a study of glioma-infiltrating T cells. Amplification of TCR alpha and beta CDR3 regions from RNA used iRepertoire nested multiplex PCR. MiXCR was run by TCRdb on the multiplex PCR reads, yielding one entry per CDR3 protein. Counted here are a few hundred thousand distinct CDR3 sequences, around 38% occurring once; the ten biggest clones make up approximately 12%. Sequencing input: glioma tissue, nonneoplastic brain tissue, or PBMCs (not recorded which). The receptors were sampled from a human donor with low-grade glioma or glioblastoma, undergoing nonglioma brain surgery, or in good health (not recorded which).

J is TRBJ2-6 and V is TRBV19; maybe TRBD2 (5 bases). Per germline, CDR1 LNHDA and CDR2 SQIVND (reference sequence). Trimming took off 2 bases at V and 0 bases at J, with 8 bases between the two ends. The CDR3 length is 16 residues. CDR3 protein: CASSIYGLSGANVLTF. The CDR3 DNA reads TGTGCCAGTAGTATATACGGACTCTCTGGGGCCAACGTCCTGACTTTC.

This clonotype was seen repeatedly, ten times or more. V and J are TRBV27 and TRBJ1-1; perhaps TRBD1 as D (6 bases). Germline CDR1 is MNHEY and CDR2 is SMNVEV (reference sequence). The CDR3 is 14 residues long. V was shortened by 2 bases and J by 4 bases, with 11 bases between the two germline ends. The CDR3 DNA reads TGTGCCAGCAGTTTAGTAGGGGGTGGCACTGAAGCTTTCTTT. This sequence encodes CASSLVGGGTEAFF.

On this clonotype itself: Since a much larger clone is just one base distant, this may be a read error. This sequence joins TRBV6-5 and TRBJ1-5; D possibly corresponds to TRBD1 (5 bases). The CDR3 consists of 15 residues. Germline CDR1 is MNHEY and CDR2 is SVGAGI. CDR3 protein: CASSFRDAGDQPQRF. The CDR3 DNA sequence: TGTGCCAGCAGCTTCCGGGACGCCGGGGATCAGCCCCAGCGTTTT.

The chain is built from TRBV19 and TRBJ2-7; D not resolved. The CDR3 is 14 amino acids. Deletions cut 3 bases from V and 0 bases from J, with 9 bases between. Germline lookup yields CDR1 LNHDA and CDR2 SQIVND (reference sequence). The CDR3 loop is CASSILAFSYEQYF. The CDR3 nucleotides read TGTGCCAGTAGTATTTTGGCTTTCTCCTACGAGCAGTACTTC.

V is TRBV20-1 and J is TRBJ1-2; D is uncertain. CDR1 and CDR2 from the germline V gene are DFQATT and SNEGSKA (reference sequence). The CDR3 runs 17 residues. Trimming took off 0 bases at V and 1 base at J, with 18 bases between the two ends. The CDR3 loop is CSARDRARQTLNYGYTF. CDR3 nucleotides: TGCAGTGCTAGAGATCGAGCGCGACAAACCCTTAACTATGGCTACACCTTC.

This clonotype was observed many times. V and J are TRBV7-2 and TRBJ1-5; maybe TRBD1 (6 bases). Germline values: CDR1 SGHTA, CDR2 FQGNSA. The V gene lost 3 bases and the J gene lost 4 bases, with 10 bases spanning the gap. This CDR3 is built from 14 residues. CDR3 bases: TGTGCCAGCAGCTTTAGCACAGGGAATCAGCCCCAGCATTTT. Translating it yields CASSFSTGNQPQHF.

This clonotype was seen more than once but under ten times. The chain combines TRBV4-3 with TRBJ2-7; 8 bases are shared with TRBD1. This CDR3 has 17 amino acids. J was trimmed by 3 bases and V by 0 bases; bases with no gene match: 10. Looked up from germline, CDR1 is LGHNA and CDR2 is YSLEER. CDR3 DNA: TGCGCCAGCAGCCAAGAAAGGGACAGGCCGATATACTACGAGCAGTACTTC. This gives the protein CASSQERDRPIYYEQYF.

The table lists this clonotype with a few counts. This chain links TRBV12-3 or TRBV12-4 with TRBJ1-1; D call uncertain. The CDR3 has 12 residues. The ends were cut back, 0 bases at V and 12 bases at J, with 11 bases in the middle. The CDR3 loop is CASSLARPTTFF. For the CDR3, the DNA is TGTGCCAGCAGTTTAGCGAGGCCGACGACTTTCTTT.